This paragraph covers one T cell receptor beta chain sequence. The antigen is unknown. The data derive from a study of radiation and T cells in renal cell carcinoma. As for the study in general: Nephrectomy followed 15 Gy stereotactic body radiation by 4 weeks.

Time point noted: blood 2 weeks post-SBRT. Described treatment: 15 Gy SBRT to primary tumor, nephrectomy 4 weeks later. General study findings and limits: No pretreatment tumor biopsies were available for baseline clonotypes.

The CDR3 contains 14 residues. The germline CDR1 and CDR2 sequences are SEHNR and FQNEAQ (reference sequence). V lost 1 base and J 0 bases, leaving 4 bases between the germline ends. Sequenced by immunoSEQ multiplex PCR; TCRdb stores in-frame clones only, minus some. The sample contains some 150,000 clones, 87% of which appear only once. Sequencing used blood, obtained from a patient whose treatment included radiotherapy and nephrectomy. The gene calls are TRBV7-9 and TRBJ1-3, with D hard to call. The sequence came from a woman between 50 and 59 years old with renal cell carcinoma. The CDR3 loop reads CASSLGVSGNTIYF. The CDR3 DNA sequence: TGTGCCAGCAGCTTAGGGGTCTCTGGAAACACCATATATTTT.